These 17 T cell receptor beta chains were all obtained from the same sample, sequenced in a study of blood T cell repertoires in COVID-19. Generated by immunoSEQ multiplex PCR, the TCRdb table keeps only in-frame clones and is missing some. The sample has approximately 180,000 clones; approximately 82% are singletons. Sequenced input: PBMCs or T cells enriched from blood (not recorded which). These receptors came from a man aged 50 or older who had recovered from COVID-19.

The chain combines TRBV7-9 with TRBJ1-2, with 9 bases that match TRBD1. Germline assignment: CDR1 SEHNR and CDR2 FQNEAQ (reference sequence). V lost 5 bases and J lost 5; bases outside the gene matches: 9. This CDR3 has 15 residues. CDR3 sequence reads: CASSPSGQGGYGYTF. CDR3 in DNA: TGTGCCAGCAGCCCCTCGGGACAGGGTGGGTATGGCTACACCTTC. Full variable domain (missing parts from reference TRBV7-9 and TRBJ1-2): DTGVSQNPRHKITKRGQNVTFRCDPISEHNRLYWYRQTLGQGPEFLTYFQNEAQLEKSRLLSDRFSAERPKGSFSTLEIQRTEQGDSAMYLCASSPSGQGGYGYTFGSGTRLTVV.

The J gene is TRBJ1-4, the V gene TRBV30; TRBD1 matches at 8 bases. Germline CDR1 GTSNPN, CDR2 SVGIG (reference sequence). The ends lost 8 bases at V and 2 bases at J; junction bases unmatched: 4. The CDR3 length is 13 residues. This CDR3 reads CARRDRTNEKLFF. CDR3 coding DNA: TGTGCCCGCCGGGACAGGACTAATGAAAAACTGTTTTTT. Looking up the rest from reference TRBV30 and TRBJ1-4 gives the full variable domain: SQTIHQWPATLVQPVGSPLSLECTVEGTSNPNLYWYRQAAGRGLQLLFYSVGIGQISSEVPQNLSASRPQDRQFILSSKKLLLSDSGFYLCARRDRTNEKLFFGSGTQLSVL.

This chain links TRBV5-4 with TRBJ2-1; 7 nucleotides line up with TRBD2. The V gene end was trimmed by 4 bases and the J gene end by 1 base; junction bases not matched to a gene: 11. Germline CDR1 and CDR2: SGHNT and YYREEE (reference sequence). The CDR3 has 17 residues. The CDR3 sequence: CASSQSGGWTSYNEQFF. DNA of the CDR3: TGTGCCAGCAGCCAATCGGGGGGTTGGACTTCCTACAATGAGCAGTTCTTC.

The chain recombines TRBV30 with TRBJ2-7; TRBD1 might be the D (5 bases). The CDR3 runs 15 residues. Trimming left V 5 bases short and J 2 bases short, with 19 bases between. Germline V CDR1 and CDR2: GTSNPN, SVGIG (reference sequence). CDR3 coding DNA: TGTGCCTGGGACTCCGGGCAGGGTAACACCTACGAGCAGTACTTC. Its translation is CAWDSGQGNTYEQYF. Drawing the rest from reference TRBV30 and TRBJ2-7, the complete variable domain is SQTIHQWPATLVQPVGSPLSLECTVEGTSNPNLYWYRQAAGRGLQLLFYSVGIGQISSEVPQNLSASRPQDRQFILSSKKLLLSDSGFYLCAWDSGQGNTYEQYFGPGTRLTVT.

The V call is TRBV3-1 (or the pseudogene TRBV3-2), the J call TRBJ1-1, with D unresolved. The ends were cut back, 0 bases at V and 1 base at J, with 6 bases in the middle. The CDR3 loop spans 14 amino acids. The germline CDR1 and CDR2 sequences are LGHDT and YNNKEL (reference sequence). CDR3 sequence (DNA): TGTGCCAGCAGCCAAGAACAGACGAACACTGAAGCTTTCTTT. It specifies CASSQEQTNTEAFF.

This clone has just one count. V usage is TRBV5-1 and J usage is TRBJ1-1; no clear D gene. The CDR3 runs to 14 residues. The germline CDR1 and CDR2 sequences are SGHRS and YFSETQ. Trimming took off 0 bases at V and 6 bases at J, with 12 bases between the two ends. The CDR3 loop is CASSLAPEDSEAFF. The DNA for the CDR3 is TGCGCCAGCAGCTTGGCCCCGGAGGATTCTGAAGCTTTCTTT.

The V call is TRBV25-1, the J call TRBJ1-5, with D tentatively TRBD1 (5 bases). This CDR3 is built from 13 residues. V dropped 6 bases and J dropped 2 bases, with 8 bases sitting between them. Germline loops: CDR1 MGHDK, CDR2 SYGVNS. The DNA of the CDR3 is TGTGCCAGCAGGGGACTCGGCAATCAGCCCCAGCATTTT. This translates into CASRGLGNQPQHF.

The rearrangement uses TRBV15 and TRBJ2-5; maybe TRBD2 (6 bases). This CDR3 contains 15 residues. Germline CDR1 LNHNV, CDR2 YYDKDF (reference sequence). V was cut by 0 bases and J by 5 bases, with 13 bases left in between. The CDR3, as DNA: TGTGCCACCAGCAGAGACCGGAGGGAGATGGAGACCCAGTACTTC. Amino acid sequence: CATSRDRREMETQYF.

This chain connects TRBV18 to TRBJ1-4; 9 bases align to TRBD1. The ends lost 3 bases at V and 5 bases at J; junction bases unmatched: 4. Germline CDR1 reads KGHSH; CDR2 reads LQKENI. This CDR3 is built from 15 residues. CDR3 bases: TGTGCCAGCTCACCCGACAGGGGGGGAAATGAAAAACTGTTTTTT. Protein: CASSPDRGGNEKLFF.

The chain employs TRBV6-6 and TRBJ2-3; no firm D call. The CDR3 runs 17 residues. CDR1 and CDR2 (germline): MNHNY, SVGAGI (reference sequence). Trimming shortened V by 5 bases and J by 0 bases, and 18 bases separated the two germline ends. The CDR3 loop is CASSLMWATTSTDTQYF. DNA of the CDR3: TGTGCCAGCAGTCTAATGTGGGCGACCACTAGCACAGATACGCAGTATTTT.

The chain carries TRBV6-5 and TRBJ2-7, with D maybe TRBD2 (6 bases). Germline V gene data show CDR1 as MNHEY and CDR2 as SVGAGI. V gave up 0 bases and J gave up 0 bases, with 9 bases separating them. This CDR3 comprises 15 residues. The CDR3 reads CASSYSSGSSYEQYF. For the CDR3, the DNA is TGTGCCAGCAGTTACTCTAGCGGTAGCTCCTACGAGCAGTACTTC.

The V gene is TRBV30, the J gene TRBJ2-2; 7 bases fit TRBD1. J gave up 5 bases and V 0 bases, and 6 bases lay outside the gene matches. This CDR3 is built from 15 residues. Per the germline V gene, CDR1 is GTSNPN and CDR2 is SVGIG (reference sequence). The CDR3 protein is CAWSVSDRDTGELFF. The CDR3 DNA follows: TGTGCCTGGAGTGTAAGTGACAGGGATACCGGGGAGCTGTTTTTT.

The chain carries TRBV3-1 (or the pseudogene TRBV3-2) and TRBJ1-6; D uncertain. Germline CDR1 LGHDT, CDR2 YNNKEL (reference sequence). CDR3 length: 14 residues. V lost 11 bases to trimming and J lost 3 bases, with 14 bases between them. The chain's CDR3 is CACRDPHYNSPLHF. CDR3 DNA: TGTGCCTGCCGGGATCCCCACTATAATTCACCCCTCCACTTT.

The J gene is TRBJ1-2, the V gene TRBV30; TRBD1 is a possible D gene (5 bases). This CDR3 has 14 amino acids. Germline CDR1 reads GTSNPN; CDR2 reads SVGIG (reference sequence). V was clipped by 2 bases and J by 8 bases, with 18 bases between them. Here the CDR3 DNA reads TGTGCCTGGAGTATCGGGGGGACGGCGCGAGGCTACACCTTC. The encoded protein is CAWSIGGTARGYTF. Supplemented by reference TRBV30 and TRBJ1-2, the full variable domain reads SQTIHQWPATLVQPVGSPLSLECTVEGTSNPNLYWYRQAAGRGLQLLFYSVGIGQISSEVPQNLSASRPQDRQFILSSKKLLLSDSGFYLCAWSIGGTARGYTFGSGTRLTVV.

V usage is TRBV6-5 and J usage is TRBJ1-6; no clear D gene. Germline-derived CDR1 and CDR2 are MNHEY and SVGAGI. The CDR3 length is 12 residues. The CDR3 sequence is CACGLDNSPLHF. The CDR3 nucleotides read TGTGCATGCGGCTTAGATAATTCACCCCTCCACTTT.

Remarks on this clone: This specimen includes other DNA sequences encoding the same CDR3. The V and J genes are TRBV6-5 and TRBJ1-1; D call uncertain. The CDR3 consists of 15 residues. The V gene's germline CDR1 is MNHEY and CDR2 SVGAGI. With 0 bases removed from V and 1 base from J, the gap between germline ends came to 9 bases. CDR3 in amino acids: CASSYSNRGNTEAFF. As DNA, the CDR3 is TGTGCCAGCAGTTACTCTAATCGGGGGAACACTGAAGCTTTCTTT.

V gene TRBV18 combines with J gene TRBJ2-3; 13 bases line up with TRBD2. The J segment lost 5 bases and the V segment lost 0 bases, leaving 8 bases of the junction unmatched. The CDR3 length is 18 residues. Looked up from germline, CDR1 is KGHSH and CDR2 is LQKENI. The CDR3 coding sequence is TGTGCCAGCTCACCACCCCCGAGACTAGCGGGGGGTCTAGATACGCAGTATTTT. Protein sequence: CASSPPPRLAGGLDTQYF.